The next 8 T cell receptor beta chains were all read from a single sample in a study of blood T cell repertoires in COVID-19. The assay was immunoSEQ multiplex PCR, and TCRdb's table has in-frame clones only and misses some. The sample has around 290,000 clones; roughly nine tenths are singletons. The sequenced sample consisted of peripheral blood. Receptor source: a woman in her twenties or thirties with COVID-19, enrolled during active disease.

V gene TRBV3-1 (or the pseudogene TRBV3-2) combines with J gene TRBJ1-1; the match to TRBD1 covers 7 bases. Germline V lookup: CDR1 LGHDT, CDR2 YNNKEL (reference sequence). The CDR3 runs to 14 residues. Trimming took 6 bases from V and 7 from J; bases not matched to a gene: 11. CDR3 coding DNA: TGTGCCAGCAGTTCACCCGACAGGGTGAGTGAAGCTTTCTTT. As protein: CASSSPDRVSEAFF.

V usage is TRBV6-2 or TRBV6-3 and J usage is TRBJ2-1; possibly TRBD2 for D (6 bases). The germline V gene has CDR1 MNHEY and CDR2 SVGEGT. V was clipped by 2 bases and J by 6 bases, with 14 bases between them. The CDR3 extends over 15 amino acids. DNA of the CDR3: TGTGCCAGCAGTTACCCAGCGGAGGGTATCAATGAGCAGTTCTTC. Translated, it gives CASSYPAEGINEQFF.

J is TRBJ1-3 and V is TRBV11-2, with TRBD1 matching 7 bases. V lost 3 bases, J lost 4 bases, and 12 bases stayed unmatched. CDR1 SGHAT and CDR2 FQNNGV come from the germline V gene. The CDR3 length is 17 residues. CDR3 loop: CASSFTWTGSTGNTIYF. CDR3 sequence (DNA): TGTGCCAGCAGCTTTACATGGACAGGTAGCACCGGAAACACCATATATTTT.

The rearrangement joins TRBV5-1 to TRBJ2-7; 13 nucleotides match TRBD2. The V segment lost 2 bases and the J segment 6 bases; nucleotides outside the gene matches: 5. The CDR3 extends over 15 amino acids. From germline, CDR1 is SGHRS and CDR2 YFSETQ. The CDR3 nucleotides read TGCGCCAGCAGCTTTTCCGGGACTAGCGGGGCCGAGCAGTACTTC. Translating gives CASSFSGTSGAEQYF.

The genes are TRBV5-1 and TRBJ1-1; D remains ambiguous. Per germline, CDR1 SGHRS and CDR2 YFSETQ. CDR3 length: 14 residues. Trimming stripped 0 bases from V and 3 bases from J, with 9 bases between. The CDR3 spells CASSLGPLDTEAFF. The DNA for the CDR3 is TGCGCCAGCAGCTTGGGGCCGTTGGACACTGAAGCTTTCTTT.

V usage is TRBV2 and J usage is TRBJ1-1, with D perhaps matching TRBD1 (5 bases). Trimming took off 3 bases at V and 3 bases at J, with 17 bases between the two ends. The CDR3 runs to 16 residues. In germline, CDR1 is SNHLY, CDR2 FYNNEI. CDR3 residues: CASSDWAGGGDTEAFF. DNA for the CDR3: TGTGCCAGCAGTGATTGGGCAGGCGGGGGGGACACTGAAGCTTTCTTT.

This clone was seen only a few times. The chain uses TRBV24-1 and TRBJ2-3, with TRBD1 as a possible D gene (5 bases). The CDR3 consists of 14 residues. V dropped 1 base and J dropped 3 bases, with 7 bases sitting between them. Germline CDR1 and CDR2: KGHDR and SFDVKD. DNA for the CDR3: TGTGCCACCAGTGATTTAGGGGATACAGATACGCAGTATTTT. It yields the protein CATSDLGDTDTQYF.

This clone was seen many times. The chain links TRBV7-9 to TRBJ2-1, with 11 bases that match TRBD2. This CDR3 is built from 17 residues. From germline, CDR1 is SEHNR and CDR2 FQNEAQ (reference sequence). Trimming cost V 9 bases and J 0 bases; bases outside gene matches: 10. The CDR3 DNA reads TGTGCCAGTGCAGGACTAGCGGGTTTAAGCTCCTACAATGAGCAGTTCTTC. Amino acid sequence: CASAGLAGLSSYNEQFF. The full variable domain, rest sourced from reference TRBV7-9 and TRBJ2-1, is DTGVSQNPRHKITKRGQNVTFRCDPISEHNRLYWYRQTLGQGPEFLTYFQNEAQLEKSRLLSDRFSAERPKGSFSTLEIQRTEQGDSAMYLCASAGLAGLSSYNEQFFGPGTRLTVL.